Listed below are T cell receptor beta chains from one sample, sequenced in a study of long-term antiretroviral therapy in people with HIV. Data came from immunoSEQ multiplex PCR; TCRdb stores just in-frame clones and leaves some out. The sample has fewer than 25,000 clones, about 81% seen once. Here the sequenced sample was unsorted PBMCs, taken 1.5 years after starting antiretroviral therapy. The receptors shown here come from a man younger than 45 with HIV. CDR3s leave out the opening cysteine and the closing phenylalanine or tryptophan.

>TRBJ2-7|TRBV5-6
ASSRRLAFSYEQY
>TRBJ2-2|TRBV28
ATHPGVPGLAGGLIAGELF
>TRBJ2-3|TRBV7-2
ASSRTSGGATDTQY
>TRBJ1-5|TRBV7-3
ASSLGGMEPQH
>TRBJ1-3|TRBV7-9
ASSPRTAGNTIY
>TRBJ2-2|TRBV15
ATSRVGFSGSLRGRKTGELF
>TRBJ2-7|TRBV29-1
SVEGGAQAYEQY
>TRBJ1-5|TRBV28
ASSLAGVNQPQH
>TRBJ1-3|TRBV7-9
ASSEGTDGNTIY
>TRBJ2-7|TRBV5-1
ASSLDGSGLYEQY
>TRBJ2-1|TRBV27
ASSPGASGYNEQF
>TRBJ1-4|TRBV6-6
ASSFMAPGTNEKLF
>TRBJ2-1|TRBV2
ASRPLAGARDEQF
>TRBJ2-7|TRBV5-1
ASSVPGTSGRAEQY
>TRBJ1-2|TRBV14
ASSLGLYGYT
>TRBJ2-7|TRBV20-1
SASNREQY
>TRBJ1-2|TRBV29-1
SVEDQRSVSGYT
>TRBJ2-3|TRBV9
ASSVVATDTQY
>TRBJ2-7|TRBV9
ASSGTSGPPYEQY
>TRBJ2-6|TRBV4-3
ASSPSGGLLWGANVLT
>TRBJ2-7|TRBV11-2
ASSLNTGYSDEQY
>TRBJ1-1|TRBV28
ASSSYRGGAEAF
>TRBJ2-1|TRBV11-2
ASSPDRVGF
>TRBJ1-5|TRBV7-2
ASSPPNQPQH
>TRBJ1-1|TRBV14
ASSQEAARDTEAF
>TRBJ1-2|TRBV6-5
ASSSPGGSYGYT
>TRBJ2-5|TRBV5-1
ASSFRVAKETQY
>TRBJ2-3|TRBV19
ASSTGTVITDTQY
>TRBJ1-2|TRBV9
ASSPTLQGNYGYT
>TRBJ2-5|TRBV27
ASSPLVDRGRETQY
>TRBJ1-5|TRBV5-1
ASSLAGGGQPQH